The clone carrying this T cell receptor (beta chain) was seen many times. Antigen specificity is unknown. Amplification from RNA transcripts yielded the TCR beta CDR3 regions. HTBI primers were used in a first-round RT-PCR, which preceded a second-round multiplex PCR. TCRdb passed the multiplex PCR reads through MiXCR, listing each CDR3 protein once. The table lists about 700,000 distinct CDR3 sequences, over 40% of them singletons. These data belong to a study of Graves' ophthalmopathy and Graves' hyperthyroidism. Overall study results and limits: Among thyroid clonotypes expanded above 0.001 frequency, most also appeared in blood. Separation of ophthalmopathy from stable hyperthyroidism was achieved by a 13-signature model, at approximately 87% sensitivity and roughly 81% specificity.

Germline CDR1 and CDR2: MGHDK and SYGVNS. Trimming pared 3 bases from V and 1 base from J, leaving 9 bases between. The length of the CDR3 is 15 residues. Where ophthalmopathy was present, donors had moderate-to-severe activity, CAS ≥3, NOSPECS ≥4 and duration under 3 months. Enrollment excluded any patients with other autoimmune diseases, uncontrolled infections, pregnancy or lactation. The V and J genes are TRBV25-1 and TRBJ2-2, with D possibly being TRBD1 (6 bases). Sequenced: peripheral blood. The receptor comes from an adult man with Graves' ophthalmopathy. CDR3 sequence reads: CASSDQGQNTGELFF. In DNA form, the CDR3 reads TGTGCCAGCAGTGATCAGGGGCAGAACACCGGGGAGCTGTTTTTT.